This entry lists 31 T cell receptor beta chains sequenced from one sample in a study of cytomegalovirus exposure and HLA in healthy donors. The study ran its PCR with 60 Vbeta and 13 Jbeta primers. Produced via immunoSEQ multiplex PCR; TCRdb's table is partial and in-frame only. The data contain 95,000 to 100,000 clones, around 76% of them seen just once; the ten biggest clones take up 7% to 9%. The sample consisted of PBMCs. These receptors were taken from a man aged 40-55 years in good health and CMV-seropositive.

This clone was detected only a few times. The rearrangement joins TRBV19 to TRBJ1-2; tentatively, D is TRBD1 (6 bases). Trimming removed 7 bases from V and 8 bases from J, with 11 bases in between. CDR1 and CDR2 from the germline V gene are LNHDA and SQIVND (reference sequence). The CDR3 loop spans 11 amino acids. CDR3 amino acids: CASISGDGYTF. The CDR3 DNA follows: TGTGCCAGTATTTCAGGGGACGGCTACACCTTC.

This sequence joins TRBV10-2 and TRBJ2-1, with D perhaps TRBD2 (5 bases). Between the trimmed V and J ends, which lost 5 bases and 5 bases, there was a span of 10 bases. This CDR3 is 13 amino acids long. Per germline, CDR1 WSHSY and CDR2 SAAADI. CDR3 sequence: CASSSGTDNEQFF. As DNA, the CDR3 is TGCGCCAGCAGTAGCGGAACCGACAATGAGCAGTTCTTC.

The V gene is TRBV7-8, the J gene TRBJ2-5; D is ambiguous. The ends were cut back, 5 bases at V and 7 bases at J, with 20 bases in the middle. The CDR3 is 15 residues long. Germline V lookup: CDR1 SGHVS, CDR2 FQNEAQ. CDR3 DNA: TGTGCCAGCAGCCTACGCCTCGCCCAGGTGGGGACCCAGTACTTC. Protein: CASSLRLAQVGTQYF.

Only one count was recorded for this clone. V and J are TRBV4-1 and TRBJ2-1; D may be TRBD1 (5 bases). The germline V gene has CDR1 MGHRA and CDR2 YSYEKL. Trimming shortened V by 0 bases and J by 2 bases, and 8 bases separated the two germline ends. The CDR3 is 15 amino acids. As DNA, the CDR3 is TGCGCCAGCAGCCAAGAGTCAGGGACCTACAATGAGCAGTTCTTC. This sequence encodes CASSQESGTYNEQFF.

Worth noting for this clone: Other DNA sequences in this sample translate to the same CDR3. V usage is TRBV11-3 and J usage is TRBJ2-3; 8 bases map to TRBD1. This CDR3 contains 14 residues. V was clipped by 5 bases and J by 1 base; unmatched bases: 2. Per germline, CDR1 SGHNT and CDR2 YENEEA. The CDR3 DNA follows: TGTGCCAGCAGCCTGGGACAGGGCACAGATACGCAGTATTTT. Protein sequence: CASSLGQGTDTQYF.

The chain joins TRBV6-1 to TRBJ2-7; 10 nucleotides align to TRBD2. The CDR3 totals 15 residues. V lost 6 bases, J lost 3 bases, and 8 bases stayed unmatched. CDR1 and CDR2 (germline): MNHNS, SASEGT. The chain's CDR3 is CASSPTSGIFYEQYF. CDR3 DNA sequence: TGTGCCAGCAGCCCAACTAGCGGGATTTTCTACGAGCAGTACTTC.

The rearrangement joins TRBV9 to TRBJ2-2, with D tentatively TRBD1 (6 bases). The CDR3 sequence is 14 residues long. The germline CDR1 and CDR2 sequences are SGDLS and YYNGEE. V shed 1 base and J shed 7 bases, with 11 bases lying between them. The CDR3 bases are TGTGCCAGCAGCGTAAACAACAGGGACGGGGAGCTGTTTTTT. Its protein is CASSVNNRDGELFF.

This chain links TRBV10-3 with TRBJ2-5, with D possibly TRBD1 on 5 matching bases. Looked up from germline, CDR1 is ENHRY and CDR2 is SYGVKD. Trimming stripped 10 bases from V and 4 bases from J, with 16 bases between. The CDR3 consists of 13 residues. CDR3: CANRRGIGETQYF. The CDR3 bases are TGTGCCAACCGAAGGGGTATCGGAGAGACCCAGTACTTC.

This clone was observed once. V is TRBV4-3 and J is TRBJ1-2; D gene unclear. The CDR3 spans 16 residues. Germline CDR1 reads LGHNA; CDR2 reads YSLEER. V was cut by 1 base and J by 4 bases, with 16 bases left in between. Written as DNA, the CDR3 is TGCGCCAGCAGCCAAGGGGAAACCCTAGCGGCCTATGGCTACACCTTC. Translation: CASSQGETLAAYGYTF.

The chain combines TRBV10-1 with TRBJ1-1; 8 nucleotides line up with TRBD1. The length of the CDR3 is 15 residues. The V segment lost 0 bases and the J segment 0 bases; nucleotides outside the gene matches: 0. Germline V lookup: CDR1 WNHNN, CDR2 SYGVQD (reference sequence). CDR3 sequence reads: CASSESGQVNTEAFF. CDR3 in DNA: TGCGCCAGCAGTGAGTCGGGACAGGTGAACACTGAAGCTTTCTTT.

This chain links TRBV2 with TRBJ2-2; D possibly corresponds to TRBD2 (7 bases). CDR1 is SNHLY, CDR2 FYNNEI, per germline. The CDR3 consists of 16 residues. The V end was cut by 4 bases, the J end by 6 bases, with 18 bases between. The DNA for the CDR3 is TGTGCCAGCAGTGGGCAGGGAGGGGGGATCGCCGGGGAGCTGTTTTTT. It translates to CASSGQGGGIAGELFF.

V and J are TRBV7-2 and TRBJ1-5; 8 nucleotides align to TRBD1. V lost 7 bases, J lost 5 bases, and 4 bases stayed unmatched. Per the germline V gene, CDR1 is SGHTA and CDR2 is FQGNSA. The CDR3 extends over 13 amino acids. In nucleotides, the CDR3 is TGTGCCAGCAACCAGGGGGCAGATCAGCCCCAGCATTTT. It codes for CASNQGADQPQHF.

V gene TRBV7-3 combines with J gene TRBJ2-7; the match to TRBD2 covers 8 bases. V trimming: 2 bases; J trimming: 5 bases; junction bases outside the gene matches: 5. CDR3 length: 14 residues. CDR1 is SGHTA, CDR2 FQGTGA, per germline. This CDR3 reads CASSLDSGAHEQYF. CDR3 nucleotides: TGTGCCAGCAGCTTAGATAGCGGGGCCCACGAGCAGTACTTC.

This chain links TRBV5-1 with TRBJ1-1, with D uncertain. Germline V gene data show CDR1 as SGHRS and CDR2 as YFSETQ. The CDR3 extends over 19 amino acids. V lost 4 bases and J 2 bases, leaving 27 bases between the germline ends. As DNA, the CDR3 is TGCGCCAGCAGCGCCCAACCCCCGGGCGGCGGACTAATTAACACTGAAGCTTTCTTT. Its translation: CASSAQPPGGGLINTEAFF.

The gene calls are TRBV19 and TRBJ2-1, with 15 bases lining up with TRBD2. The CDR3 runs to 18 residues. CDR1 is LNHDA, CDR2 SQIVND, per germline (reference sequence). The J segment lost 5 bases and the V segment lost 5 bases, leaving 10 bases of the junction unmatched. The CDR3: CASSLRTSGGAGDNEQFF. In nucleotides, the CDR3 is TGTGCCAGTAGTCTGAGGACTAGCGGGGGGGCGGGAGACAATGAGCAGTTCTTC.

This chain joins TRBV5-1 and TRBJ2-2; D gene unclear. CDR3 length: 13 amino acids. V gave up 4 bases and J gave up 3 bases, with 7 bases separating them. Germline CDR1 and CDR2: SGHRS and YFSETQ. The CDR3 here is CASSPQDTGELFF. CDR3 sequence (DNA): TGCGCCAGCAGCCCCCAGGACACCGGGGAGCTGTTTTTT.

Turning to this clone: Germline is not matched at one junction end, which may reflect a read error. The V gene is TRBV9, the J gene TRBJ2-1; 8 bases match TRBD2. CDR1 and CDR2 (germline): SGDLS, YYNGEE. The length of the CDR3 is 14 residues. CDR3 DNA sequence: TGTGCCAGCAGCCCTTCCGGGACTAGTACTGAGCAGCTCTTC. Translation: CASSPSGTSTEQLF.

This clone was seen a few times. The V and J genes are TRBV14 and TRBJ2-7, with D perhaps matching TRBD1 (6 bases). The CDR3 spans 17 residues. From germline, CDR1 is SGHDN and CDR2 FVKESK. Trimming shortened V by 2 bases and J by 3 bases, and 20 bases separated the two germline ends. CDR3 DNA sequence: TGTGCCAGCAGCCAAAAAAGGGGGTCAGTCCCATACTACGAGCAGTACTTC. Encoded protein: CASSQKRGSVPYYEQYF.

The sample holds a few counts of this clone. The gene calls are TRBV28 and TRBJ2-7, with D perhaps TRBD2 (6 bases). The ends were cut back, 3 bases at V and 0 bases at J, with 9 bases in the middle. Germline V gene lookup returns CDR1 MDHEN and CDR2 SYDVKM. The CDR3 is made up of 14 amino acids. For the CDR3, the DNA is TGTGCCAGCAGTTTCGTCGGGAGCTCCTACGAGCAGTACTTC. It codes for CASSFVGSSYEQYF.

The chain employs TRBV4-1 and TRBJ2-3, with a tentative D call TRBD1 (5 bases). Germline CDR1 reads MGHRA; CDR2 reads YSYEKL. V was cut by 0 bases and J by 6 bases, with 7 bases left in between. The CDR3 is 13 amino acids. CDR3 protein: CASSQDRGDTQYF. The CDR3 nucleotides are TGCGCCAGCAGCCAAGATAGGGGCGATACGCAGTATTTT.

J is TRBJ1-5 and V is TRBV19, with TRBD1 as a possible D gene (6 bases). There are 16 residues in the CDR3. Germline loops: CDR1 LNHDA, CDR2 SQIVND (reference sequence). V shed 5 bases and J shed 4 bases, with 18 bases lying between them. The CDR3 DNA is TGTGCCAGTAGTTCCCCCGGGGGGGGGCCTAATCAGCCCCAGCATTTT. It translates to CASSSPGGGPNQPQHF. Looking up the rest from reference TRBV19 and TRBJ1-5 gives the full variable domain: DGGITQSPKYLFRKEGQNVTLSCEQNLNHDAMYWYRQDPGQGLRLIYYSQIVNDFQKGDIAEGYSVSREKKESFPLTVTSAQKNPTAFYLCASSSPGGGPNQPQHFGDGTRLSIL.

The rearrangement links TRBV19 to TRBJ2-3; TRBD2 matches at 8 bases. The CDR3 loop spans 15 amino acids. Germline V gives CDR1 LNHDA, CDR2 SQIVND (reference sequence). J was trimmed by 9 bases and V by 7 bases; bases with no gene match: 15. CDR3 DNA sequence: TGTGCCAGTAAGGGGGACGGGAGGGCCGCTCCCACGCAGTATTTT. Protein sequence: CASKGDGRAAPTQYF. The full variable domain, rest sourced from reference TRBV19 and TRBJ2-3, is DGGITQSPKYLFRKEGQNVTLSCEQNLNHDAMYWYRQDPGQGLRLIYYSQIVNDFQKGDIAEGYSVSREKKESFPLTVTSAQKNPTAFYLCASKGDGRAAPTQYFGPGTRLTVL.

This clone has only one observation. As DNA, the CDR3 is TGCGCCAGCAGCTCCGGGACAGACTATGGCTACACCTTC. This gives the protein CASSSGTDYGYTF. V gene TRBV5-1 combines with J gene TRBJ1-2; 7 bases map to TRBD1. V shed 3 bases, J shed 3 bases, and the junction held 2 bases outside the gene matches. This CDR3 comprises 13 residues. Germline-derived CDR1 and CDR2 are SGHRS and YFSETQ.

This rearrangement joins TRBV4-3 to TRBJ2-3; maybe TRBD2 (6 bases). The CDR3 spans 18 residues. CDR1 and CDR2 (germline): LGHNA, YSLEER. The V gene lost 0 bases and the J gene lost 1 base, with 17 bases spanning the gap. CDR3 in amino acids: CASSQEVGTQIGTDTQYF. CDR3 nucleotides: TGCGCCAGCAGCCAAGAGGTGGGGACTCAAATAGGCACAGATACGCAGTATTTT.

The chain carries TRBV29-1 and TRBJ2-7, with D possibly TRBD2 on 5 matching bases. Germline V lookup: CDR1 SQVTM, CDR2 ANQGSEA. This CDR3 has 11 residues. The V end lost 4 bases, the J end lost 5 bases, and 9 bases lay between the germline ends. The CDR3 region is CSVALGHEQYF. The CDR3, as DNA: TGCAGCGTTGCACTAGGGCACGAGCAGTACTTC.

This CDR3 reads CATSRDWGDRARQQPQHF. CDR3 DNA sequence: TGTGCCACCAGCAGAGATTGGGGGGACAGGGCGAGGCAGCAGCCCCAGCATTTT. The gene calls are TRBV15 and TRBJ1-5; TRBD1 aligns across 9 bases. Trimming removed 0 bases from V and 7 bases from J; junction bases left unmatched: 13. Germline V gene data show CDR1 as LNHNV and CDR2 as YYDKDF (reference sequence). CDR3 length: 18 amino acids. Full variable domain (rest looked up from reference TRBV15 and TRBJ1-5): DAMVIQNPRYQVTQFGKPVTLSCSQTLNHNVMYWYQQKSSQAPKLLFHYYDKDFNNEADTPDNFQSRRPNTSFCFLDIRSPGLGDTAMYLCATSRDWGDRARQQPQHFGDGTRLSIL.

This chain uses TRBV4-3 with TRBJ1-1, with D maybe TRBD1 (6 bases). The germline V gene encodes CDR1 LGHNA and CDR2 YSLEER. The CDR3 loop spans 14 amino acids. V was trimmed by 1 base and J by 5 bases, leaving 11 bases between them. CDR3 sequence: CASSQARGFTEAFF. In nucleotides, the CDR3 is TGCGCCAGCAGCCAAGCCAGGGGATTTACTGAAGCTTTCTTT.

This clone was seen more than once but under ten times. The chain recombines TRBV2 with TRBJ2-1, with 10 positions matching TRBD2. CDR1 and CDR2 from the germline V gene are SNHLY and FYNNEI. CDR3 size: 14 residues. The trim removed 8 bases at V and 0 bases at J, leaving 1 base unmatched. The CDR3, as DNA: TGTGCCAGCCCTAGCGGGAGCTCCTACAATGAGCAGTTCTTC. Protein product: CASPSGSSYNEQFF.

V gene TRBV6-5 combines with J gene TRBJ1-2; possibly TRBD1 for D (5 bases). Germline V lookup: CDR1 MNHEY, CDR2 SVGAGI. The CDR3 is 13 residues long. V lost 5 bases to trimming and J lost 2 bases, with 9 bases between them. This CDR3 is CASSAGLNYGYTF. Here the CDR3 DNA reads TGTGCCAGCAGTGCGGGACTGAACTATGGCTACACCTTC.

This chain uses TRBV19 with TRBJ2-6; D not certain. Germline V gives CDR1 LNHDA, CDR2 SQIVND (reference sequence). The CDR3 extends over 18 amino acids. V shed 0 bases and J shed 4 bases, with 16 bases lying between them. CDR3 residues: CASSIDWVGASGANVLTF. The CDR3 DNA follows: TGTGCCAGTAGTATAGATTGGGTTGGAGCTTCCGGGGCCAACGTCCTGACTTTC.

The DNA for the CDR3 is TGTGCCAGTAACCTGGGCAGCGGAACCTCCTACGAGCAGTACTTC. It yields the protein CASNLGSGTSYEQYF. V gene TRBV19 combines with J gene TRBJ2-7; D is perhaps TRBD2 (5 bases). The V gene's germline CDR1 is LNHDA and CDR2 SQIVND (reference sequence). The CDR3 runs to 15 residues. Between the trimmed V and J ends, which lost 7 bases and 0 bases, there was a span of 16 bases.